This section outlines one TCR beta chain sequence together with its context. Its specific antigen is unknown. No qualities accompany the bases; no much larger clone lies one base away. Trimming removed 2 bases from V and 5 bases from J, leaving 12 bases between the germline ends. There are 14 amino acids in the CDR3, from cysteine to phenylalanine inclusive. CDR3 DNA is the only sequence kept; it has 42 bases, read in frame from the first base. Per the germline V gene, MGHRA is the CDR1 and YSYEKL is the CDR2. Whole blood was collected in K2EDTA tubes by collaborating institutions according to the institutions' own protocols. Collaborator samples were shipped for TCRbeta analysis as frozen whole blood, isolated PBMCs, or DNA extracted from either sample type. The immunoSEQ Assay, a bias-controlled multiplex PCR, was used to amplify TCRbeta CDR3 regions from genomic DNA. On the study's bioinformatics: Within the assay, amplification of reference gene primers was used to estimate how many nucleated cells each sample contained. Sequence reads were collapsed and filtered to measure the absolute abundance of every unique TCRbeta CDR3 rearrangement. For each sample, productive Simpson clonality was calculated by taking the square root of Simpson's diversity index across productive rearrangements. This is the immuneACCESS table as TCRdb keeps it, with only in-frame sequences that have V and J called. A part of the clones is gone; compared with another copy, unresolved V genes explain less than half, and the rest is unexplained. V and J calls and clone size come straight from that table; D and trimming were deduced from the DNA. Recorded for this sample are more than 140,000 clones; roughly 86% of them occurred a single time. The top ten clonotypes cover almost 8.5% of the sample.

This entry comes from a study of blood T cell repertoires in COVID-19 (TCRdb year 2020). Concerning the study at large: Collaborator samples came from the United States, Italy and Spain and covered acute and convalescent phases of COVID-19. Deeply sampled blood TCRbeta repertoires from subjects exposed to, actively infected with, or recovered from COVID-19 were included in the dataset. The material from the prospective study consisted of cDNA or gDNA derived from T cells, B-cell-depleted T cells, or PBMCs. The sample metadata nearly always contained a de-identified subject ID, COVID-19 status, age in years and sex. The repertoires were released in a freely available public database meant as a resource for research on the immune response to SARS-CoV-2. Samples were obtained from the ongoing ImmuneRACE study (first 160 participants) and from over a thousand subjects provided by 6 global collaborators. Where HLA class I and class II types were available, the types were taken from metadata supplied by the sample provider, not from assay-based typing.

Results and caveats for the whole study, not just this receptor: The quantity of clinical and demographic metadata differed by source and by participant and was supplied without curation.

The chain was built from TRBV4-1 and TRBJ1-2, with an unclear D gene assignment. The source is a woman aged 60-75 years with acute or convalescent COVID-19. The sample was peripheral blood. Here is the DNA: TGCGCCAGCAGCCAATCCACCGCTATATATGGCTACACCTTC. It specifies CASSQSTAIYGYTF.